This T cell receptor (beta chain) emerged from a study of CD8+CD57+ T cells in acquired aplastic anemia. Study-level background: Sorted CD4+ plus CD8+ cells gave DNA averaging around 3 ug.

Germline CDR1 and CDR2: SGHRS and YFSETQ. This CDR3 spans 16 amino acids. After removal of 3 bases from V and 2 bases from J, the junction contained 8 bases not matched to a gene. Study-wide results and caveats: There were over 25 CD8+ CDR3 sequences that occurred in both patients and controls. Patients did not significantly differ from controls in CD8+ Simpson's diversity.

Many counts were recorded for this clonotype. Its cognate antigen is unknown. TCR beta VDJ and CDR3 profiling used genomic DNA as template. TCRdb itself ran the reads through MiXCR, one entry per CDR3 protein. The table has hundreds of thousands of distinct CDR3 sequences, about two thirds seen once. The clonotype originates from a human donor in good health, serving as a control. This chain connects TRBV5-1 to TRBJ2-3; 8 bases are a match to TRBD2. The sequenced sample consisted of sorted CD4+, CD8+, or CD8+CD57+ T cells (not recorded which) from PBMCs. CDR3 amino acids: CASSYGGGSYTDTQYF. The CDR3 region has the DNA TGCGCCAGCAGCTACGGCGGGGGGTCGTACACAGATACGCAGTATTTT.